The clone carrying this TCR beta chain was seen many times. TCR beta CDR3 regions were amplified from RNA. HTBI primers drove first-round RT-PCR of the TCR CDR3. TCRdb reprocessed the multiplex PCR reads with MiXCR, giving one entry per CDR3 protein. Of a few hundred thousand distinct CDR3 sequences listed, approximately 22% are singletons. The data derive from a study of T cells in Graves' hyperthyroidism and ophthalmopathy. Sequencing was performed on blood. This receptor was taken from a woman in her forties or fifties with Graves' hyperthyroidism.

CDR3 coding DNA: TGTGCCAGCAGCTTGGGTATCCCTAACTATGGCTACACCTTC. Translation: CASSLGIPNYGYTF. The gene calls are TRBV5-8 and TRBJ1-2; D gene uncertain. Germline V gene lookup returns CDR1 SGHTS and CDR2 YDEGEE. The CDR3 covers 14 residues. Trimming removed 0 bases at V and 0 bases at J, with 6 bases between.